This T cell receptor (beta chain) was sequenced in a study of blood T cell repertoires in COVID-19. Trimming removed 7 bases from V and 0 bases from J, with 6 bases in between. The CDR3 spans 12 residues. CDR1 and CDR2 (germline): MDHEN, SYDVKM. Method: immunoSEQ multiplex PCR; TCRdb's copy keeps in-frame clones and lacks some. The repertoire holds around 260,000 clones, with around 84% as singletons. It was during active infection that Seattle patients were enrolled and then longitudinally followed. Material: peripheral blood. This receptor was identified in a woman aged 60-75 years with COVID-19, enrolled during active disease. The chain employs TRBV28 and TRBJ1-1, with D unresolved. The CDR3 spells CASKQMNTEAFF. CDR3 bases: TGTGCCAGCAAACAGATGAACACTGAAGCTTTCTTT. The whole variable domain, remainder taken from reference TRBV28 and TRBJ1-1, is DVKVTQSSRYLVKRTGEKVFLECVQDMDHENMFWYRQDPGLGLRLIYFSYDVKMKEKGDIPEGYSVSREKKERFSLILESASTNQTSMYLCASKQMNTEAFFGQGTRLTVV.